This T cell receptor beta chain is from a study of shared clonotypes between healthy human individuals. CDR1 is MGHRA, CDR2 YSYEKL, per germline. The CDR3 runs to 18 residues. Trimming shortened V by 1 base and J by 0 bases, and 16 bases separated the two germline ends. Clones were read by immunoSEQ multiplex PCR, and TCRdb kept only the in-frame ones, dropping some. The data contain roughly 2.5 million clones, just over 90% of them singletons. The TCR was taken from a man between 18 and 29 years old in good health. The V call is TRBV4-1, the J call TRBJ1-3; D perhaps matches TRBD1 (5 bases). The specimen was naive CD4+ T cells sorted from blood. Noted subset: CD45RA+ positively selected. CDR3 sequence (DNA): TGCGCCAGCAGCCAAGGTAACGGGGCGATGAGCTCTGGAAACACCATATATTTT. It is translated as CASSQGNGAMSSGNTIYF.